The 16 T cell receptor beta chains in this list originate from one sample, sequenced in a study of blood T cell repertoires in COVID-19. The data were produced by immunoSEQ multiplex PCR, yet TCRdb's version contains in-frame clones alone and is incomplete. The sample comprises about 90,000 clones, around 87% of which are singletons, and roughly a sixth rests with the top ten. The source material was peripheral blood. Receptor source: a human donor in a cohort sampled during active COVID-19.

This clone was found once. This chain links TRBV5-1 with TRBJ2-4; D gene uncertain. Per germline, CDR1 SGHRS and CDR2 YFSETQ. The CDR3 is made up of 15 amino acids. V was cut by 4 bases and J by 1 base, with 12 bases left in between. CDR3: CASSRSPNAKNIQYF. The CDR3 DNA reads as TGCGCCAGCAGCAGATCCCCTAATGCCAAAAACATTCAGTACTTC.

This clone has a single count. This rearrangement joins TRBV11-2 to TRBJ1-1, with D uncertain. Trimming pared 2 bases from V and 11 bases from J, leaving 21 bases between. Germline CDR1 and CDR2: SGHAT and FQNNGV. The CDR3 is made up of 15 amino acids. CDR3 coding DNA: TGTGCCAGCAGCTTAACCCCGGCCGGACTCTACGGGGCTTTCTTT. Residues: CASSLTPAGLYGAFF.

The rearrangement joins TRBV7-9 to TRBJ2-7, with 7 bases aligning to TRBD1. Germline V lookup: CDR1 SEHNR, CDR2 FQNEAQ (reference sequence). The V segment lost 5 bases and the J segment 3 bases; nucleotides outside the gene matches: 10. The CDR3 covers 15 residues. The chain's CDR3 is CASSAPGTVGYEQYF. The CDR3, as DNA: TGTGCCAGCAGCGCCCCCGGGACAGTGGGCTACGAGCAGTACTTC.

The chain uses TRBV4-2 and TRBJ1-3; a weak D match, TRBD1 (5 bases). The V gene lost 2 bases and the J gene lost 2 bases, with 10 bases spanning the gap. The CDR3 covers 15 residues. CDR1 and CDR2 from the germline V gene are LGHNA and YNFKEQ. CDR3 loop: CASSQPPGTGNTIYF. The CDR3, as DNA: TGTGCCAGCAGCCAACCTCCAGGGACTGGAAACACCATATATTTT.

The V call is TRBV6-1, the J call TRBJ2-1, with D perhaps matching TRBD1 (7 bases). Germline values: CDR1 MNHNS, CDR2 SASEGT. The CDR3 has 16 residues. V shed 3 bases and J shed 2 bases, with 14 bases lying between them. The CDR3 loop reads CASSELQGGAYNEQFF. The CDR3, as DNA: TGTGCCAGCAGTGAGCTTCAGGGGGGAGCCTACAATGAGCAGTTCTTC.

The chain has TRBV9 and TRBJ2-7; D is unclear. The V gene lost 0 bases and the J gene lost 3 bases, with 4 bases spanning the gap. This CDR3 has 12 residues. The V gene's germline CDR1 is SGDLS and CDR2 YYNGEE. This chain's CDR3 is CASSVGGYEQYF. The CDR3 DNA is TGTGCCAGCAGCGTAGGAGGCTACGAGCAGTACTTC.

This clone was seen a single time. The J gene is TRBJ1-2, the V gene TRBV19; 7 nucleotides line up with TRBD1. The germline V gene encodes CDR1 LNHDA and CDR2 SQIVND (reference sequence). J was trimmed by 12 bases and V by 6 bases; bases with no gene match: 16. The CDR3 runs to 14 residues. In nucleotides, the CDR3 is TGTGCCAGTAGCGACCATTACAAACAGGGGTTCGACACCTTC. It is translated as CASSDHYKQGFDTF.

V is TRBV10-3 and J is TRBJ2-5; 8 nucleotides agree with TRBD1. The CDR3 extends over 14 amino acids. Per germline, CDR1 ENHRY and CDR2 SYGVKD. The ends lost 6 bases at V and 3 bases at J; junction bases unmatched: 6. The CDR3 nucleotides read TGTGCCATCAGCGCCGGGACAGGAAAAGAGACCCAGTACTTC. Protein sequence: CAISAGTGKETQYF.

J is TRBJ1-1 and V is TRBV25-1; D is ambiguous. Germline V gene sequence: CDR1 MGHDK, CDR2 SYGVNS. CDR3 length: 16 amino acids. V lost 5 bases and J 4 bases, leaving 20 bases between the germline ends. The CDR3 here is CASSPWAVYRGTEAFF. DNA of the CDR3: TGTGCCAGCAGTCCTTGGGCAGTTTACCGGGGCACTGAAGCTTTCTTT.

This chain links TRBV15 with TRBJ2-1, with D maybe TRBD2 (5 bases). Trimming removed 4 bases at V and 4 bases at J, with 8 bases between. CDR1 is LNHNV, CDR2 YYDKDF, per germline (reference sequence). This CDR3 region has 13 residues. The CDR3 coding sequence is TGTGCCACCAGCACCGGCGGGTACAATGAGCAGTTCTTC. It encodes CATSTGGYNEQFF. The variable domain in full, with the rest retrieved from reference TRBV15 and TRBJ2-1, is DAMVIQNPRYQVTQFGKPVTLSCSQTLNHNVMYWYQQKSSQAPKLLFHYYDKDFNNEADTPDNFQSRRPNTSFCFLDIRSPGLGDTAMYLCATSTGGYNEQFFGPGTRLTVL.

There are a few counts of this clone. For the CDR3, the DNA is TGTGCTAGTGGTTCCGGTCTTTCTAGCAATCAGCCCCAGCATTTT. Translated: CASGSGLSSNQPQHF. The chain employs TRBV12-5 and TRBJ1-5; D remains unclear. This CDR3 spans 15 amino acids. CDR1 is LGHNT, CDR2 FRNRAP, per germline. Trimming left V 4 bases short and J 0 bases short, with 10 bases between.

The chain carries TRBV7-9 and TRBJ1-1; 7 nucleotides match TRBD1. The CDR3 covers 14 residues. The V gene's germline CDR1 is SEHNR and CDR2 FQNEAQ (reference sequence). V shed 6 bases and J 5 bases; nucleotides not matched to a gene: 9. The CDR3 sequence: CASRPQGVETEAFF. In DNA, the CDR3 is TGTGCCAGCAGACCTCAGGGGGTTGAAACTGAAGCTTTCTTT.

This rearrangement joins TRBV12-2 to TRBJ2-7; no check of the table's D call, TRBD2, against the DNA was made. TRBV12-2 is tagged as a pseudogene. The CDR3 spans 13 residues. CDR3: CASRFSKFYEQYF. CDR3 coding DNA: TGTGCAAGTCGCTTTTCTAAATTTTACGAGCAGTACTTC.

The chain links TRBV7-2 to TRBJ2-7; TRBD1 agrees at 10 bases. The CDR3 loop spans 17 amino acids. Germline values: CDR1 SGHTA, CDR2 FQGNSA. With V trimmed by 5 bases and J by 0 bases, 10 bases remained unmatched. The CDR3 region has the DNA TGTGCCAGCAGCCGGGACGGACAGGGGGGGAGCTCCTACGAGCAGTACTTC. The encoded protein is CASSRDGQGGSSYEQYF.

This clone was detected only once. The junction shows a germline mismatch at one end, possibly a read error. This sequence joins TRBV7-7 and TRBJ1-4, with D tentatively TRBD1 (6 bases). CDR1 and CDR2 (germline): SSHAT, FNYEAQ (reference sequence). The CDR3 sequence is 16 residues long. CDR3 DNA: TGTGCTAGCAGCTCAGGGGTTTCAGGATCTAATGAAAAACTGTTTTTT. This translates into CASSSGVSGSNEKLFF.

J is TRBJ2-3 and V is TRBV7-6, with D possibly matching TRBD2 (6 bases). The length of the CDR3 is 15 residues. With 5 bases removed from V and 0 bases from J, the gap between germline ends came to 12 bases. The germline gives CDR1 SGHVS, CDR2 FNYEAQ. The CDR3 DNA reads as TGTGCCAGCAGCCCTAGCGCCGGAAGCACAGATACGCAGTATTTT. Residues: CASSPSAGSTDTQYF.